The clone carrying this T cell receptor (beta chain) was seen a few times. The target antigen is unknown. The data were obtained in a study of T cells in Graves' hyperthyroidism and ophthalmopathy. Study-wide points: Model output signaled ophthalmopathy a median approximately six months ahead of onset.

V lost 1 base to trimming and J lost 4 bases; unmatched junction nucleotides: 5. CDR3 length: 15 amino acids. Germline-derived CDR1 and CDR2 are MDHEN and SYDVKM. What was amplified from RNA transcripts were TCR beta CDR3 regions. Researchers ran a first-round RT-PCR on the TCR CDR3 using the HTBI primer set. One entry per CDR3 protein, called by TCRdb with MiXCR from the multiplex PCR reads. The data show 600,000 to 900,000 distinct CDR3 sequences, 15% to 20% seen once. V usage is TRBV28 and J usage is TRBJ2-5; 8 bases match TRBD1. The source of this sequence is a man aged 18 to 30 with Graves' hyperthyroidism. Sequenced sample: blood. The CDR3 loop reads CASSLSPGTGETQYF. The DNA for the CDR3 is TGTGCCAGCAGTTTATCACCAGGGACAGGAGAGACCCAGTACTTC. The full variable domain, rest sourced from reference TRBV28 and TRBJ2-5, is DVKVTQSSRYLVKRTGEKVFLECVQDMDHENMFWYRQDPGLGLRLIYFSYDVKMKEKGDIPEGYSVSREKKERFSLILESASTNQTSMYLCASSLSPGTGETQYFGPGTRLLVL.